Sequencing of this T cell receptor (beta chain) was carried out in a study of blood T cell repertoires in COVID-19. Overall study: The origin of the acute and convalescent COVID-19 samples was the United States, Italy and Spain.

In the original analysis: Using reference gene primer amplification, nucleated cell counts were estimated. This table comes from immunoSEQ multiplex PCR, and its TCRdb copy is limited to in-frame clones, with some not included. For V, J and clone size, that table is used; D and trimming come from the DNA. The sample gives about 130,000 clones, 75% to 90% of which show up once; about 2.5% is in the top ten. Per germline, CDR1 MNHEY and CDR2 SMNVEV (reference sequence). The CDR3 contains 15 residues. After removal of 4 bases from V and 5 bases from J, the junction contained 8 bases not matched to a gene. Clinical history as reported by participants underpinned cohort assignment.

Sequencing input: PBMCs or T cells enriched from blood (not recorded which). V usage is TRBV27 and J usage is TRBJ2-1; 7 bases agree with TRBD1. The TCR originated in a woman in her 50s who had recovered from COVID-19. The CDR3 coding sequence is TGTGCCAGCAGTTCCGGGACAGAGGTTCACAATGAGCAGTTCTTC. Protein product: CASSSGTEVHNEQFF.